Listed here are 5 T cell receptor beta chains from one sample, sequenced in a study of T cell changes during pregnancy in multiple sclerosis. Only in-frame clones appear in the TCRdb table, and some are missing; sequencing was by immunoSEQ multiplex PCR. Among 50,000 to 60,000 clones, roughly nine tenths were seen once, and the ten largest hold around 0.38%. The sample in question was CD4+ T cells from peripheral blood mononuclear cells, obtained in the third trimester of pregnancy. Receptors originate from a female donor with multiple sclerosis, enrolled in a pregnancy study.

The chain links TRBV6-1 to TRBJ1-5; possibly TRBD1 for D (5 bases). Germline V gene sequence: CDR1 MNHNS, CDR2 SASEGT. The CDR3 is made up of 15 amino acids. V was shortened by 8 bases and J by 3 bases, with 17 bases between the two germline ends. The CDR3 sequence: CASLWGGTNNQPQHF. DNA for the CDR3: TGTGCCAGCCTCTGGGGAGGGACGAACAATCAGCCCCAGCATTTT.

The rearrangement links TRBV6-1 to TRBJ1-1; D is ambiguous. The CDR3 has 13 residues. Deletions cut 2 bases from V and 6 bases from J, with 10 bases between. Looked up from germline, CDR1 is MNHNS and CDR2 is SASEGT. The CDR3 coding sequence is TGTGCCAGCAGTGAAATGGAGGGATCTGAAGCTTTCTTT. This codes for CASSEMEGSEAFF.

This clone appeared once. The chain employs TRBV6-5 and TRBJ1-2; TRBD1 agrees at 10 bases. There are 15 residues in the CDR3. J lost 3 bases, V lost 6 bases, and 7 bases had no gene match. Germline CDR1 is MNHEY and CDR2 is SVGAGI. The CDR3 reads CASRRSGTGDYGYTF. The CDR3 DNA is TGTGCCAGCAGACGATCCGGGACAGGGGACTATGGCTACACCTTC.

J is TRBJ1-2 and V is TRBV19, with 7 bases lining up with TRBD1. Trimming cost V 3 bases and J 0 bases; bases outside gene matches: 1. This CDR3 is 14 amino acids long. CDR1 is LNHDA, CDR2 SQIVND, per germline (reference sequence). The chain's CDR3 is CASSMTGTNYGYTF. The CDR3 DNA reads as TGTGCCAGTAGTATGACAGGGACTAACTATGGCTACACCTTC. The full variable domain, in which reference TRBV19 and TRBJ1-2 provide the parts outside the CDR3, is DGGITQSPKYLFRKEGQNVTLSCEQNLNHDAMYWYRQDPGQGLRLIYYSQIVNDFQKGDIAEGYSVSREKKESFPLTVTSAQKNPTAFYLCASSMTGTNYGYTFGSGTRLTVV.

This chain uses TRBV6-5 with TRBJ2-5; no clear D gene. Germline V gives CDR1 MNHEY, CDR2 SVGAGI. The CDR3 has 13 residues. V lost 6 bases and J lost 5, with 13 bases in between. CDR3: CASSHSLRETQYF. The CDR3 nucleotides read TGTGCCAGCAGCCATTCCCTTCGGGAGACCCAGTACTTC.